The clone carrying this T cell receptor (beta chain) has only a few counts. Its specificity is not known. This entry belongs to a study of beta chain features in type 1 diabetes. Study-wide findings and caveats: Within each of all four CD4+ subsets, Type 1 diabetes patients had TCRB CDR3s that were moderately but significantly shorter.

The whole isolated RNA underwent reverse transcription, so sequencing captured expressed TCRB transcripts. TCRdb keeps only in-frame clones here, not all; method: immunoSEQ multiplex PCR. The sample has around 690,000 clones, approximately 13% seen once. Sequencing input: naive CD4+ T cells from blood. The sequence was obtained from a man aged 25 to 40 with type 1 diabetes.

CDR3 in amino acids: CASSLTRAARNYGYTF. In DNA form, the CDR3 reads TGTGCCAGCAGCCTTACCAGGGCCGCGAGAAACTATGGCTACACCTTC. The chain uses TRBV14 and TRBJ1-2, with D tentatively TRBD1 (5 bases). The CDR3 runs 16 residues. Germline loops: CDR1 SGHDN, CDR2 FVKESK. The V end was cut by 4 bases, the J end by 2 bases, with 17 bases between.